These T cell receptor beta chains were read from a single sample in a study of T cell repertoires in cytomegalovirus infection. Each CDR3 protein is one row after TCRdb ran MiXCR on the reads. The table shows around 320,000 distinct CDR3 sequences, with more than 8% occurring only once. Sequencing was carried out using PBMCs. These receptors all stem from a human donor in good health (CMV status not recorded). Some clones in this sample may be carry-over from other donors' samples. The CDR3 runs from the conserved cysteine through the conserved F or W.

v_gene,len,CDR3aa
TRBV29-1,12,CSVVTDTYEQYF
TRBV7-9,13,CASSPVDRDTQYF
TRBV7-3,16,CASSPSGASSYNEQFF
TRBV11-2,14,CASSLTTNTGELFF
TRBV11-2,11,CASSEQETQYF
TRBV7-9,15,CASSLSGGGSHEQYF
TRBV7-2,17,CASSLDPPRLSGNTIYF
TRBV6-2/TRBV6-3,14,CASRNGGNTDTQYF
TRBV7-2,13,CASSIDSSRELFF
TRBV12-3/TRBV12-4,16,CASISRPVGQNTEAFF
TRBV7-4,15,CASSHGLAGGYEQFF
TRBV27,12,CASSDSSYEQYF
TRBV7-2,12,CASSLAAEKQYF
TRBV7-2,18,CASLISPSVGRARNEQFF
TRBV11-1,15,CASSPRTGDFNEQFF